This T cell receptor beta chain was found in a study of a mutant IDH1 vaccine in newly diagnosed glioma. Study context: Patients began vaccination 4-6 weeks after radiotherapy alone, or with temozolomide cycles. Those enrolled had earlier been treated with radiotherapy, temozolomide, or both, mostly both.

CDR3 length equals 14 residues. Per the germline V gene, CDR1 is MNHEY and CDR2 is SVGAGI. Trimming at V came to 5 bases and at J to 7 bases, leaving 4 bases not matched to a gene. About this clone itself: Antigen specificity is unknown.

Time point defined: week 47, end of study. A 20-mer mutant IDH1 peptide at 300 ug was injected subcutaneously with topical imiquimod. Patients had eight vaccinations, in weeks 1, 3, 5, 7, 11, 15, 19 and 23. The table came from immunoSEQ multiplex PCR; TCRdb's copy has only in-frame clones and leaves some out. The sample has around 84,000 clones; 75% to 90% are singletons. The chain employs TRBV6-5 and TRBJ2-3; 12 bases agree with TRBD2. The sequence derives from a man aged 40-49 years with glioma. This sample comprised PBMCs, obtained from a glioma patient whose treatment included an IDH1 peptide vaccine. The CDR3 DNA is TGTGCCAGCAGTGGACTAGCGGGAATGAATACGCAGTATTTT. This gives the protein CASSGLAGMNTQYF.